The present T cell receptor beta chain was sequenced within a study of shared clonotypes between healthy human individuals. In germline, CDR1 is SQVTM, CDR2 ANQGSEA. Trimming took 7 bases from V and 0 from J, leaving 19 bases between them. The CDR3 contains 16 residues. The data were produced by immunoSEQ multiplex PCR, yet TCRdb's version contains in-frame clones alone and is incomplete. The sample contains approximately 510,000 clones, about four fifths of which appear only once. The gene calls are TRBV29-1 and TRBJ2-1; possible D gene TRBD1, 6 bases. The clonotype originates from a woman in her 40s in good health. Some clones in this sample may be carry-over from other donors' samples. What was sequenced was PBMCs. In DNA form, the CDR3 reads TGCAGCGCGGGTCCCGAGGGGGAGAGCTCCTACAATGAGCAGTTCTTC. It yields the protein CSAGPEGESSYNEQFF.